Listed here are 3 T cell receptor beta chains from one sample, sequenced in a study of graft-versus-host responses after intestinal transplantation. These receptors' targets are unknown. TCRdb's copy holds only in-frame clones and misses some; the assay was immunoSEQ multiplex PCR. The table records tens of thousands of clones, roughly 90% of them present only once. The sequencing used unstimulated CD4+ T cells sorted from spleen or lymph node cells, collected before transplant. The receptors derive from a human donor who was the organ donor for an intestinal transplant.

This clone is categorized as medium-sized (0.01 to 0.1%). The chain couples TRBV7-8 to TRBJ2-5, with TRBD1 matching 7 bases. This CDR3 has 13 residues. V trimming: 4 bases; J trimming: 2 bases; junction bases outside the gene matches: 1. Germline CDR1 reads SGHVS; CDR2 reads FQNEAQ. The DNA for the CDR3 is TGTGCCAGCAGCTCGGGACAGCAAGAGACCCAGTACTTC. It is translated as CASSSGQQETQYF.

J is TRBJ1-2 and V is TRBV7-9; possibly TRBD1 for D (6 bases). Trimming removed 4 bases from V and 8 bases from J, with 14 bases in between. CDR1 and CDR2 from the germline V gene are SEHNR and FQNEAQ (reference sequence). The CDR3 runs to 13 residues. This chain's CDR3 is CASSSQGKRGYTF. For the CDR3, the DNA is TGTGCCAGCAGCTCACAGGGCAAAAGGGGCTACACCTTC.

The V call is TRBV6-6, the J call TRBJ1-6, with 9 nucleotides matching TRBD1. The CDR3 consists of 16 residues. Germline CDR1 reads MNHNY; CDR2 reads SVGAGI (reference sequence). V lost 7 bases and J lost 7; bases outside the gene matches: 11. CDR3 coding DNA: TGTGCCAGCATTTCAGCCCTGGACAGGGGAAATTCACCCCTCCACTTT. Translating gives CASISALDRGNSPLHF.